The present T cell receptor (beta chain) was sequenced within a study of cytomegalovirus exposure and HLA in healthy donors (dated by TCRdb to the late 2010s). Regarding the research as a whole: An earlier analysis of several hundred of the donors reported 250 to 350 Gb of sequence data and 117 million unique TCR beta sequences obtained from around 170 million T cells. HLA typing included class I and class II loci at four-digit resolution. To predict cytomegalovirus infection status, the study combined high-throughput TCR immunosequencing, statistical association of individual TCRs with disease status, and machine learning. In addition to the first cohort of 666 subjects, a separate validation cohort of over 90 different subjects was used. Every discovery cohort repertoire had been produced on one sequencing platform. To study patterns of TCR occurrence, a later analysis re-analyzed previously published TCR beta repertoires from just over 650 donors and added high-resolution HLA genotyping. Among the roughly 390 genotyped donors, approximately 81% belonged to the genetic ancestry cluster associated with self-reported Caucasian donors. Genome-wide SNP genotypes for about 55% of the 666 donors were used in a later genetic analysis, which treated that subset as a discovery cohort. Across 398 genotyped donors of the cohort, an average of about 250,000 unique TCR beta nucleotide sequences per donor were sequenced, and 15% to 20% of those sequences were non-productive. The study used immunosequencing to profile the T cell repertoires of approximately 640 subjects and linked those repertoires to cytomegalovirus serostatus. Typing coverage differed by locus: A, B, C, DRB1 and DQB1 were typed in roughly 620-640 donors, DQA1 in 500 to 550, DPA1 in 600 to 610, and DPB1 in around 490. The study aimed to test whether cataloging public T cell receptors could reveal signatures of past pathogen exposure. The later analysis used no new phenotypic data to find candidate immune exposures, relying instead on TCR beta sequences and their occurrence across donors. An early release covering roughly 580 HLA-typed donors comprised approximately 300 gigabases of sequencing data and around 85 million unique TCR sequences. Alongside the repertoire data, information on donor age, sex, ethnicity and CMV serostatus was compiled. A handful of DR-DQ haplotypes were treated as single units for association and clustering because of strong linkage in the cohort. To decide whether each TCR beta V gene segment behaved as functional or pseudogenic, an earlier analysis of some 580 of the donors relied on high-throughput TCR beta sequencing.

In total, just over 650 healthy bone marrow donors made up the cohort. All cohort members were sampled while nominally healthy, although unrecorded immune exposures were likely present. The donor tested CMV seronegative and was one of the 352 seronegative cohort members. A peripheral blood sample was collected from each donor, and TCR beta sequencing was performed on peripheral blood mononuclear cells. Genomic DNA was extracted from the blood cell samples with the Qiagen DNeasy Blood Extraction Kit. Including cysteine and phenylalanine, the CDR3 has 15 amino acids. The retained sequence is limited to the CDR3, 45 bases, with the frame set at the first base. The germline V gene (reference sequence) provides CDR1 MNHNY and CDR2 SVGAGI. For this chain, trimming is 2 bases at the V end and 3 bases at the J end, and the number of junction bases without a gene match is 5. The library relied on the immunoSEQ multiplex PCR assay. A mixture of 60 forward primers for TCR Vbeta segments and 13 reverse primers for TCR Jbeta segments was used in the multiplex PCR. A multiplex PCR assay on genomic DNA amplified the CDR3 region of rearranged TCR beta genes. The amplified TCR beta libraries were sequenced on the Illumina HiSeq System as 87-base-pair reads. Turning to the authors' computational methods: Across the 600 to 700 repertoires, a later analysis counted some 80 million unique TCR beta chains, 8.5 million to 12 million of which were shared by at least two donors. Raw reads were error-corrected and collapsed into unique sequences by a nearest-neighbor algorithm in which closely related sequences were merged to remove PCR and sequencing errors. To assign V, D and J gene segments, CDR3 sequences were aligned to IMGT reference sequences. For a sequence to be retained, at least a six-nucleotide match to both a V gene segment and a J gene segment was required. A rearrangement was called productive if the CDR3 had no stop codons and remained in frame with V and J, and every other rearrangement was called non-productive. CDR3 was defined by IMGT convention, running from the second conserved V-encoded cysteine to the conserved J-encoded phenylalanine. The earlier analysis of about 620 of the donors excluded sequences that lacked an unambiguous match to a single V gene segment. In an earlier analysis of several hundred of the donors, V segments were called functional above 56.7% productive rearrangements and were called segregating when the between-donor standard deviation exceeded 5%. A statistical classification framework was built for diagnosing cytomegalovirus status from the catalog of TCR beta chain sequences. In a later analysis, TCR nucleotide sequences were compared against IMGT/GENE-DB human TR gene sequences so that V and J genes could be assigned. The TCRdist pipeline was used in a later analysis to assign CDR3 sequences and most-parsimonious VDJ recombination scenarios. In a later analysis, every TCR beta chain was defined by the combination of its CDR3 amino acid sequence and its V-gene family, and reads without a unique V-gene family were dropped. To address suspected cross-contamination and a sequencing artifact, a later analysis removed a few hundred highly shared, low-generation-probability nucleotide sequences. In a later analysis, a clonal expansion index for each public chain was calculated from normalized within-repertoire ranks of inferred template counts. Generation probabilities in a later analysis came from a VDJ recombination model fitted to out-of-frame rearrangements, and those results were checked against IGoR. Hypergeometric tests were used in a later analysis to score TCR-TCR, TCR-HLA and TCR-CMV co-occurrence, with a repertoire-size bias correction applied to the TCR pairs. In a later analysis, false discovery rates were estimated by permuting HLA or CMV assignments 20 times. In a later analysis, co-occurring TCRs were grouped using DBSCAN, and TCRdist sequence similarity was added for clustering within HLA-allele-positive subsets. Repertoires with fewer than 30,000 or more than 120,000 public chains were left out of co-occurrence clustering, as were five repertoires with anomalous nucleotide sharing. Imported from immuneACCESS, the table was reduced by TCRdb to in-frame sequences with V and J called. These copies leave out some clones; in studies compared against another copy, an unresolved V gene accounts for under half, and the cause of the remainder is not known. V and J calls and clone size are as listed in that table; D and trimming were resolved from the DNA. The sample table lists under 150,000 clones, roughly 79% of them with a count of one. The ten largest account for 1.5% to 2% of the sample.

Comment on this clone: Its recognized antigen is unknown. No qualities accompany the bases; no much larger clone lies one base away.

The paper as a whole reports these results and caveats: Compared with the approximately 700-donor mean, donors in an Asian-associated ancestry cluster had fewer N-insertions in productive TCRs, according to a later genetic analysis. Linkage disequilibrium might explain the correlated functional status among segregating V segments, but an unknown experimental factor could not be excluded. A later analysis associated about 16,000 TCR beta sequences with specific HLA alleles at a false discovery rate of 0.05. Some IMGT-functional V segments, including TRBV6-2 and TRBV6-3, could not be distinguished by the 87-base-pair reads and were therefore excluded. The classifier was reported to diagnose cytomegalovirus status with high specificity and sensitivity in both the original cohort and the validation cohort. In a later analysis, HLA-associated TCR beta chains were found to be more clonally expanded and to have lower generation probabilities than equally common non-associated chains. The sequencing pipeline was judged likely to have produced a cluster of highly shared sequence variants as a technical artifact. The authors suggested that the approach could potentially be extended to other disease states and immunological phenotypes. Assigning TCR associations to individual alleles was difficult when HLA alleles, especially DR and DQ, strongly co-occurred. In a later analysis, TCR association rates were found to vary across HLA loci, with the most associated TCRs seen for DRB1 alleles and the fewest for HLA-C alleles. The only immune exposure information available for the cohort was CMV serostatus. Because HLA typing was unavailable for some donors at each locus, only the typed subset was used in association tests. A further reported finding was that TCR beta sequences accurately predicted the HLA-A and HLA-B alleles for most subjects in the first cohort. A total of 150 to 200 TCR beta chains were listed by the study as associated with cytomegalovirus. A few of the identified cytomegalovirus-associated TCR beta chains were confirmed in vitro to be specific for cytomegalovirus antigens. Most CMV-associated TCR beta chains appeared to be HLA-restricted in a later analysis, and the HLA associations seemed to be driven largely by CMV exposure. Because counts were too low, roughly 17 rarely observed V segments, including chromosome 9 orphons, were left out of the earlier analysis of 587 of the donors. This cohort had only TCR beta chains sequenced, and the lack of alpha or paired-chain data limited which features could be detected. Roughly uniform sequencing depth across donors was assumed in presence/absence analyses, although this assumption may not hold. In a later genetic analysis, a missense DCLRE1C variant was associated with V-gene and J-gene trimming of TCR beta chains, and the association was replicated in an independent cohort. According to a later analysis, parvovirus B19, influenza, CMV and Epstein-Barr virus appeared linked to several top co-occurrence clusters. An earlier analysis of approximately 590 of the donors showed that most TCR beta V segments appeared in productive rearrangements either about 87% or about 30% of the time, which broadly matched IMGT annotations. Across donors, most TCR sequences were observed very rarely, whereas some public TCRs were present in many individuals.

This TCR was recovered from a woman aged 25-40 years in good health and CMV-seronegative. Recombination linked TRBV6-6 to TRBJ2-5; 8 nucleotides in the junction match TRBD1. The sequenced material came from PBMCs. The sequenced DNA: TGTGCCAGCAGTTACGATCGACAGGGGAAAGAGACCCAGTACTTC. This yields the protein CASSYDRQGKETQYF.